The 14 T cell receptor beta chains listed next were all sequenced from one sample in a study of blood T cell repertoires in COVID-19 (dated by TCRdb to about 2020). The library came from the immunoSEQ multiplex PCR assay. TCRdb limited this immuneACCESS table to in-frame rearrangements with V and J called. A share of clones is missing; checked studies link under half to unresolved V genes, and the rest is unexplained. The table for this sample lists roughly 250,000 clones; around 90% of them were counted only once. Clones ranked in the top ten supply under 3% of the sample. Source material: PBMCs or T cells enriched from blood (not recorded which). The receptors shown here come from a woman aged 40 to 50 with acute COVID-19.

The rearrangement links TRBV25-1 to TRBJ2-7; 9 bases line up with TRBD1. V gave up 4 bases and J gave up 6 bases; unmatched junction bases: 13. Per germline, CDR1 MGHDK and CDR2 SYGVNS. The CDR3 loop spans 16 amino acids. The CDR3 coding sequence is TGTGCCAGCAGTGGTACTGGGACAGGGATTTTTGGCGAGCAGTACTTC. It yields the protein CASSGTGTGIFGEQYF.

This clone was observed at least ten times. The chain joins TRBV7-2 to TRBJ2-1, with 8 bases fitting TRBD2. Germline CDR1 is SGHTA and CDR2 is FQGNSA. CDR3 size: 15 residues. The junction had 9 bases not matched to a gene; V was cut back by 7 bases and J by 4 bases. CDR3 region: CASKSGGGIYNEQFF. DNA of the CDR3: TGTGCCAGCAAAAGTGGCGGGGGGATTTACAATGAGCAGTTCTTC.

CDR3 DNA sequence: TGTGCCTGGAGTATGGGGAGGGAATTGCGAGGTCAGTACTTC. Amino acids: CAWSMGRELRGQYF. The V and J genes are TRBV30 and TRBJ2-7; 7 bases fit TRBD2. This CDR3 has 14 residues. V trimming: 2 bases; J trimming: 10 bases; junction bases outside the gene matches: 14. Germline V gene data show CDR1 as GTSNPN and CDR2 as SVGIG (reference sequence). The variable domain in full, completed from reference TRBV30 and TRBJ2-7, reads SQTIHQWPATLVQPVGSPLSLECTVEGTSNPNLYWYRQAAGRGLQLLFYSVGIGQISSEVPQNLSASRPQDRQFILSSKKLLLSDSGFYLCAWSMGRELRGQYFGPGTRLTVT.

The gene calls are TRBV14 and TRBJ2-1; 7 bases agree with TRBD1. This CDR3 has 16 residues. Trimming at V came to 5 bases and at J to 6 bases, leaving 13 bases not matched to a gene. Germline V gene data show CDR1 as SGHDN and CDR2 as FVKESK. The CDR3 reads CASSRTSGTAGNEQFF. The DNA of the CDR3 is TGTGCCAGCAGCAGAACCTCCGGGACAGCCGGCAATGAGCAGTTCTTC.

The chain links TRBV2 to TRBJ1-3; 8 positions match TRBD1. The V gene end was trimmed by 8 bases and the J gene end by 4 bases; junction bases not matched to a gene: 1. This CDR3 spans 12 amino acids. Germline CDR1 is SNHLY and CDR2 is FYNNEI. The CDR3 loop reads CASRDRGNTIYF. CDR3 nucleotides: TGTGCCAGCCGGGACAGGGGAAACACCATATATTTT.

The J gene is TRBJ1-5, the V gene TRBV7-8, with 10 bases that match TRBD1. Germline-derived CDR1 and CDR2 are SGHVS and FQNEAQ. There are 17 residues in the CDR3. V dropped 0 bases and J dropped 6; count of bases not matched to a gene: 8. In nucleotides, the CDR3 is TGTGCCAGCAGCTTAGCCCTCGGGACAGGGGATGCTCAGCCCCAGCATTTT. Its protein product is CASSLALGTGDAQPQHF. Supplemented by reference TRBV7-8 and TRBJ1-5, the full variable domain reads GAGVSQSPRYKVAKRGQDVALRCDPISGHVSLFWYQQALGQGPEFLTYFQNEAQLDKSGLPSDRFFAERPEGSVSTLKIQRTQQEDSAVYLCASSLALGTGDAQPQHFGDGTRLSIL.

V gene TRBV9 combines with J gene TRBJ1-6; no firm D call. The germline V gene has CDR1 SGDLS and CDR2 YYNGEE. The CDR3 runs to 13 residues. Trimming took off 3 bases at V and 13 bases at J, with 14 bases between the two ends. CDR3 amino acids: CASSASRSGPLHF. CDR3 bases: TGTGCCAGCAGCGCGAGCCGGTCCGGGCCCCTCCACTTT. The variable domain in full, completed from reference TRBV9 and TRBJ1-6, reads DSGVTQTPKHLITATGQRVTLRCSPRSGDLSVYWYQQSLDQGLQFLIQYYNGEERAKGNILERFSAQQFPDLHSELNLSSLELGDSALYFCASSASRSGPLHFGNGTRLTVT.

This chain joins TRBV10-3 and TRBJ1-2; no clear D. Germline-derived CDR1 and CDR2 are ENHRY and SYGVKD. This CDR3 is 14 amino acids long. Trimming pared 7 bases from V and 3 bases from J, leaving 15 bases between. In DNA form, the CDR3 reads TGTGCCATCAAGGCAACGCTAGATGACTATGGCTACACCTTC. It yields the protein CAIKATLDDYGYTF.

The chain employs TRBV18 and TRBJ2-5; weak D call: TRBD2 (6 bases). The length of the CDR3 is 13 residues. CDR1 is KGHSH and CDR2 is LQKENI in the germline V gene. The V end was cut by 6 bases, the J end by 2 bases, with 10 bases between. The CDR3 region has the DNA TGTGCCAGCTCCCTCGGGAGACAAGAGACCCAGTACTTC. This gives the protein CASSLGRQETQYF.

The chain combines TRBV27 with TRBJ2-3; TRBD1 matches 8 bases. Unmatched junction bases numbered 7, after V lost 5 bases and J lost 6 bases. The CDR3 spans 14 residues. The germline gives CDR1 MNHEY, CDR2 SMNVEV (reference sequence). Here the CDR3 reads CASSGQGPPDTQYF. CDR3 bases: TGTGCCAGCAGTGGACAGGGCCCTCCTGATACGCAGTATTTT.

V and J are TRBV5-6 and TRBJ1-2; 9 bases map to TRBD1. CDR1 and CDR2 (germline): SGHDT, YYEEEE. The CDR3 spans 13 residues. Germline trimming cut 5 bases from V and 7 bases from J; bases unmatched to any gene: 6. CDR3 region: CASRRDRAGGYTF. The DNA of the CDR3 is TGTGCCAGCAGACGGGACAGGGCCGGTGGCTACACCTTC.

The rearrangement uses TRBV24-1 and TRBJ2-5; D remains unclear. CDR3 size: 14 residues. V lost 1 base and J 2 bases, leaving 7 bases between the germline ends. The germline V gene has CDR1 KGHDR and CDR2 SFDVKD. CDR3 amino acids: CATSDFSGQETQYF. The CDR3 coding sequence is TGTGCCACCAGTGATTTTTCCGGGCAAGAGACCCAGTACTTC.

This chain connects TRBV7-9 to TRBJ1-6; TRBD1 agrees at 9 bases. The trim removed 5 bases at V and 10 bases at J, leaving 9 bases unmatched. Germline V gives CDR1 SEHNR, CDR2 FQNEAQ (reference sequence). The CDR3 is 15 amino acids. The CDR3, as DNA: TGTGCCAGCAGCCCCCGGGACAGGGTCCGGTCACCCCTCCACTTT. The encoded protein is CASSPRDRVRSPLHF.

CDR3 sequence (DNA): TGCGCCAGCAGCTTGGTGGGCGGGAGAGGCGAGCAGTACTTC. As protein: CASSLVGGRGEQYF. The V and J genes are TRBV5-1 and TRBJ2-7, with 7 bases aligning to TRBD2. There are 14 residues in the CDR3. V shed 0 bases, J shed 6 bases, and the junction held 6 bases outside the gene matches. Germline CDR1 is SGHRS and CDR2 is YFSETQ.